The 9 T cell receptor beta chains below were found in one sample sequenced in a study of cytomegalovirus exposure and HLA in healthy donors. The PCR had 60 Vbeta and 13 Jbeta primers. The repertoire was sequenced with immunoSEQ multiplex PCR; TCRdb's copy has only in-frame clones and lacks some. In total, the table holds fewer than 150,000 clones. The sample taken for sequencing was PBMCs. The source of these receptors is a man in his forties in good health and CMV-seronegative.

This sequence joins TRBV9 and TRBJ2-3; the match to TRBD1 covers 8 bases. The CDR3 is 14 amino acids. V shed 3 bases and J 3 bases; nucleotides not matched to a gene: 3. The germline CDR1 and CDR2 sequences are SGDLS and YYNGEE. DNA for the CDR3: TGTGCCAGCAGCGCCAGGGGGCGGACAGATACGCAGTATTTT. Encoded protein: CASSARGRTDTQYF.

The CDR3 DNA follows: TGTGCCATCGCAGAAGCGTACAATGAGCAGTTCTTC. Amino acid sequence: CAIAEAYNEQFF. The chain carries TRBV10-3 and TRBJ2-1; D unclear. V dropped 8 bases and J dropped 4 bases, with 9 bases sitting between them. The CDR3 is 12 residues long. Germline CDR1 and CDR2: ENHRY and SYGVKD.

The chain joins TRBV6-1 to TRBJ2-2; D remains unclear. Germline CDR1 reads MNHNS; CDR2 reads SASEGT. The CDR3 loop spans 13 amino acids. Trimming left V 11 bases short and J 0 bases short, with 10 bases between. The CDR3, as DNA: TGTGCCTGTCGGGTTTCGAACACCGGGGAGCTGTTTTTT. It codes for CACRVSNTGELFF.

The chain employs TRBV5-6 and TRBJ2-1, with TRBD1 as a possible D gene (6 bases). The CDR3 is 13 residues long. With 3 bases removed from V and 5 bases from J, the gap between germline ends came to 9 bases. Germline CDR1 SGHDT, CDR2 YYEEEE. CDR3 amino acids: CASSSGQHNEQFF. The CDR3 DNA follows: TGTGCCAGCAGCTCCGGACAGCACAATGAGCAGTTCTTC.

The V and J genes are TRBV28 and TRBJ1-4; D is unresolved. The CDR3 consists of 14 residues. The V end was cut by 5 bases, the J end by 5 bases, with 12 bases between. Germline V gives CDR1 MDHEN, CDR2 SYDVKM. This CDR3 reads CASSPPGGNEKLFF. The CDR3 bases are TGTGCCAGCAGTCCCCCGGGAGGGAATGAAAAACTGTTTTTT.

The chain recombines TRBV19 with TRBJ2-3; maybe TRBD2 (5 bases). V lost 4 bases and J 1 base, leaving 12 bases between the germline ends. The CDR3 runs to 15 residues. Germline V gene lookup returns CDR1 LNHDA and CDR2 SQIVND (reference sequence). CDR3 residues: CASSRRTARTDTQYF. The CDR3 coding sequence is TGTGCCAGTAGTAGGAGGACGGCCCGCACAGATACGCAGTATTTT.

The chain links TRBV4-3 to TRBJ1-5; tentative D call: TRBD1 (6 bases). Trimming pared 0 bases from V and 8 bases from J, leaving 11 bases between. The CDR3 is 14 amino acids. Germline CDR1 LGHNA, CDR2 YSLEER. Here the CDR3 DNA reads TGCGCCAGCAGCCAAGATGTACAGGGAAAGCCCCAGCATTTT. This gives the protein CASSQDVQGKPQHF.

V and J are TRBV4-2 and TRBJ1-4; D uncertain. The CDR3 has 13 amino acids. Germline V lookup: CDR1 LGHNA, CDR2 YNFKEQ. Between the trimmed V and J ends, which lost 11 bases and 8 bases, there was a span of 18 bases. Here the CDR3 reads CAAPARPEEKLFF. The CDR3 bases are TGTGCCGCTCCGGCGAGGCCGGAGGAAAAACTGTTTTTT.

The chain combines TRBV4-3 with TRBJ1-3; D unresolved. Germline CDR1 is LGHNA and CDR2 is YSLEER. The CDR3 extends over 16 amino acids. V was cut by 0 bases and J by 0 bases, with 9 bases left in between. The CDR3 protein is CASSQDSGGSGNTIYF. CDR3 nucleotides: TGCGCCAGCAGCCAAGATTCGGGAGGCTCTGGAAACACCATATATTTT.